This T cell receptor (beta chain) stems from a study of cytomegalovirus exposure and HLA in healthy donors. General observations from the study: The authors listed 164 TCR beta chains as cytomegalovirus-associated. A few CMV-associated chains proved CMV antigen-specific in vitro.

As to this clone: Its specificity is not known.

CDR1 MNHEY and CDR2 SVGAGI come from the germline V gene. This CDR3 is 15 amino acids long. V was cut by 6 bases and J by 0 bases, with 11 bases left in between. The method was immunoSEQ multiplex PCR; TCRdb's version includes in-frame clones alone and lacks a portion of them. Here the sample spans about 88,000 clones, roughly 83% being singletons. Sequenced input: PBMCs. The receptor's source is a woman younger than 35 in good health and CMV-seropositive. The chain uses TRBV6-5 and TRBJ1-4; D not resolved. The CDR3 here is CASSPGLATNEKLFF. DNA for the CDR3: TGTGCCAGCAGCCCTGGACTGGCAACTAATGAAAAACTGTTTTTT.